The following is a T cell receptor (beta chain) sequence with its context. It was with 60 Vbeta and 13 Jbeta primers that the PCR ran. In the authors' methods: Counted up in a later analysis, unique TCR beta chains came to some 75 million, with around 10 million shared. Profiling relied on immunoSEQ multiplex PCR, and the TCRdb table lists in-frame clones only, not all of them. The D gene and trimming were derived from the DNA, and the V and J assignments and clone size from that table. The sample lists some 140,000 clones; 80% to 85% were seen once. Looked up from germline, CDR1 is SGHRS and CDR2 is YFSETQ. Deletions cut 0 bases from V and 6 bases from J, with 9 bases between. This CDR3 has 13 residues. The sample comes from a study of cytomegalovirus exposure and HLA in healthy donors. About the research overall: A data release that came early held around 85 million unique TCRs from HLA-typed donors.

Sequenced: PBMCs. The source is a woman aged 50 to 60 in good health and CMV-seropositive. The chain joins TRBV5-1 to TRBJ1-2; D is possibly TRBD1 (5 bases). CDR3 coding DNA: TGCGCCAGCAGCTTGGTAGGGGCGGATGGCTACACCTTC. Residues: CASSLVGADGYTF.